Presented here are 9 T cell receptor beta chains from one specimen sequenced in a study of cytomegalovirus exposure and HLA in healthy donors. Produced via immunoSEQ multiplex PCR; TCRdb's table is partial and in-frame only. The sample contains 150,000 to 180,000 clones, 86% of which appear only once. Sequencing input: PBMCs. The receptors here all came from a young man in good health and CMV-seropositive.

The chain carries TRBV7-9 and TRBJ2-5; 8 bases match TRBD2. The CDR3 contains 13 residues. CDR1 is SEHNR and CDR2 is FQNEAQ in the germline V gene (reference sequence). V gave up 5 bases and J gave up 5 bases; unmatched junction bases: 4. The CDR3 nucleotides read TGTGCCAGCAGCCGGGGGGGTTCGGAGACCCAGTACTTC. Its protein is CASSRGGSETQYF.

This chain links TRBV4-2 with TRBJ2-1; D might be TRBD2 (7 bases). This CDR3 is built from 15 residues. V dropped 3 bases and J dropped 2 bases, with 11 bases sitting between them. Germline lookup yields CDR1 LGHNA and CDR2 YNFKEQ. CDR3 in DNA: TGTGCCAGCAGCCAGGGGGGGGGCACCTACAATGAGCAGTTCTTC. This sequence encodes CASSQGGGTYNEQFF.

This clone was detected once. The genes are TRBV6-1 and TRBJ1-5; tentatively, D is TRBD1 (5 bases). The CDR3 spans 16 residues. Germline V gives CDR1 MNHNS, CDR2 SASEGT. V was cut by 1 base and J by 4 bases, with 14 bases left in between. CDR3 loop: CASSEGGWGQNQPQHF. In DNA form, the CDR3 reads TGTGCCAGCAGTGAAGGGGGCTGGGGCCAAAATCAGCCCCAGCATTTT.

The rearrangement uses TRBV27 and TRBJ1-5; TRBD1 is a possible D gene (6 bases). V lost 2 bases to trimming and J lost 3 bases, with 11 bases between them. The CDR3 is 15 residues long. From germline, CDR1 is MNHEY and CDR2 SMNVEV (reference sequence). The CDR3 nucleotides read TGTGCCAGCAGTTTAGGGGGGGCTTACAATCAGCCCCAGCATTTT. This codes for CASSLGGAYNQPQHF.

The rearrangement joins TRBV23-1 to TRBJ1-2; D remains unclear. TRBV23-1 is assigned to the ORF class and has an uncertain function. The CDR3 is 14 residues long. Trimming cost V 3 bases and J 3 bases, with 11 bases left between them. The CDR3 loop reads CASSQKDCHYGYTF. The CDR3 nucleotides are TGCGCCAGCAGTCAGAAGGACTGTCACTATGGCTACACCTTC.

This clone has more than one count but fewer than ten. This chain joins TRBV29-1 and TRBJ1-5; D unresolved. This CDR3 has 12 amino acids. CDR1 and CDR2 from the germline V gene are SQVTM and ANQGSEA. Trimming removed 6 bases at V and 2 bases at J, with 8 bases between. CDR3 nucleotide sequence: TGCAGCGTCCGGCGGGGCAATCAGCCCCAGCATTTT. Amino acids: CSVRRGNQPQHF.

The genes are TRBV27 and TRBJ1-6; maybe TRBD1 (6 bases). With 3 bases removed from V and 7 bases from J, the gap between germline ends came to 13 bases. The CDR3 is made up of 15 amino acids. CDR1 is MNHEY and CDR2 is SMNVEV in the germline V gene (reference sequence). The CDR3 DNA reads TGTGCCAGCAGTTTTGGGGGGGCCGGCAATTCACCCCTCCACTTT. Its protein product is CASSFGGAGNSPLHF.

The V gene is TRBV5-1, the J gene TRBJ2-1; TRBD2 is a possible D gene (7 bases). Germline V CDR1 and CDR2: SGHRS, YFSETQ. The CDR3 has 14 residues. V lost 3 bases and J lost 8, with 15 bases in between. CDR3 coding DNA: TGCGCCAGCAGCTCGGGGGGCACCGGGTATGAGCAGTTCTTC. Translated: CASSSGGTGYEQFF.

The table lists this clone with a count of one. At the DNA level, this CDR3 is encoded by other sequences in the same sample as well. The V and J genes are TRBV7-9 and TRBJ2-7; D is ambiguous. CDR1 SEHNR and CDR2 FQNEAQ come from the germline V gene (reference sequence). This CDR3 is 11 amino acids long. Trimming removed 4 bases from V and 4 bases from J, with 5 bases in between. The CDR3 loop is CASSSNYEQYF. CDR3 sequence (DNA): TGTGCCAGCAGCTCCAATTACGAGCAGTACTTC. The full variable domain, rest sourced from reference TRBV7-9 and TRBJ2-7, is DTGVSQNPRHKITKRGQNVTFRCDPISEHNRLYWYRQTLGQGPEFLTYFQNEAQLEKSRLLSDRFSAERPKGSFSTLEIQRTEQGDSAMYLCASSSNYEQYFGPGTRLTVT.